This entry features one T cell receptor (beta chain) sequence. The data were taken from a study of cytomegalovirus exposure and HLA in healthy donors. It was with 60 Vbeta and 13 Jbeta primers that the PCR ran. Assay: immunoSEQ multiplex PCR; the TCRdb copy retains only in-frame clones and omits some. The sample carries under 150,000 clones, about 81% recorded once. From germline, CDR1 is ENHRY and CDR2 SYGVKD. V was shortened by 8 bases and J by 10 bases, with 18 bases between the two germline ends. This CDR3 region has 12 residues. The sequence derives from a middle-aged woman in good health and CMV-seropositive. The rearrangement uses TRBV10-3 and TRBJ2-7; TRBD1 might be the D (7 bases). Sequencing was performed on PBMCs. The CDR3 spells CAIGPGGSIQYF. The CDR3 DNA reads as TGTGCCATCGGGCCAGGGGGGTCGATACAGTACTTC.